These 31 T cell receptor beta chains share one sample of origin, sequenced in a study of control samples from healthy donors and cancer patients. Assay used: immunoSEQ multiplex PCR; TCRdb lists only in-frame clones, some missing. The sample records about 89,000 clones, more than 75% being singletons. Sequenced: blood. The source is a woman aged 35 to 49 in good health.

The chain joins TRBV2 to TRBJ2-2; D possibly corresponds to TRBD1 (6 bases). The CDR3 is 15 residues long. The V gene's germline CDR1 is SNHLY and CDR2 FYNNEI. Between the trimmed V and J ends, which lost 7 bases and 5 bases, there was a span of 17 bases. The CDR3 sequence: CASTLLRQGTGELFF. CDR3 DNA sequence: TGTGCCAGCACCCTACTGAGGCAGGGGACCGGGGAGCTGTTTTTT.

The CDR3 loop reads CSASSSGPGANVLTF. In nucleotides, the CDR3 is TGCAGTGCTAGTTCGTCGGGCCCTGGGGCCAACGTCCTGACTTTC. This chain joins TRBV20-1 and TRBJ2-6; D remains ambiguous. The CDR3 covers 15 residues. Deletions cut 3 bases from V and 2 bases from J, with 11 bases between. The germline gives CDR1 DFQATT, CDR2 SNEGSKA (reference sequence).

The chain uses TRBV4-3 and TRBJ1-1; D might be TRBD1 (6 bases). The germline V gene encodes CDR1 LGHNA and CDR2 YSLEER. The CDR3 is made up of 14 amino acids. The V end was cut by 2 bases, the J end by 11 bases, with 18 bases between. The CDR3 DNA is TGCGCCAGCAGCCAACCAGGGACATCCGACAGGGCTTTCTTT. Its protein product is CASSQPGTSDRAFF.

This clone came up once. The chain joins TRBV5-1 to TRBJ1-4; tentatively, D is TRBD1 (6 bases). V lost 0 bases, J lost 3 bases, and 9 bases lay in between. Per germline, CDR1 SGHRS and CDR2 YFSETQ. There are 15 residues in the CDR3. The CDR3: CASSLAGGANEKLFF. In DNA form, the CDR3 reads TGCGCCAGCAGCTTGGCGGGGGGCGCTAATGAAAAACTGTTTTTT.

CDR3 bases: TGCGCCAGCAGCTTGCCAGGTCTCCCCCTCCACTTT. Amino acids: CASSLPGLPLHF. The chain uses TRBV5-1 and TRBJ1-6; D is unclear. Trimming stripped 1 base from V and 13 bases from J, with 9 bases between. Germline V gene lookup returns CDR1 SGHRS and CDR2 YFSETQ. This CDR3 region has 12 residues. The full variable domain, completed using reference TRBV5-1 and TRBJ1-6, is KAGVTQTPRYLIKTRGQQVTLSCSPISGHRSVSWYQQTPGQGLQFLFEYFSETQRNKGNFPGRFSGRQFSNSRSEMNVSTLELGDSALYLCASSLPGLPLHFGNGTRLTVT.

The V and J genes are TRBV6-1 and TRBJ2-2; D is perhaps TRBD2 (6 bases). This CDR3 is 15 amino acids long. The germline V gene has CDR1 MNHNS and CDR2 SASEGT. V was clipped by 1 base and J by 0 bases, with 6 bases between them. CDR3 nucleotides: TGTGCCAGCAGTGAAGGACTAGCGAACACCGGGGAGCTGTTTTTT. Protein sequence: CASSEGLANTGELFF.

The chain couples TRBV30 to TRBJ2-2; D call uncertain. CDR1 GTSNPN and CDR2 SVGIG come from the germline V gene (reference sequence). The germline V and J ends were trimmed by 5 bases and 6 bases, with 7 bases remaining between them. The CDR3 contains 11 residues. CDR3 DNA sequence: TGTGCCTGGGACACAGCCGGGGAGCTGTTTTTT. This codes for CAWDTAGELFF.

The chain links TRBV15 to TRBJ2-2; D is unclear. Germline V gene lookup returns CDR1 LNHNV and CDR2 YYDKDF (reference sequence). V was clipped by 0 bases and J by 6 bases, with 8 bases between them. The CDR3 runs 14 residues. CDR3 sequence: CATSRDQASGELFF. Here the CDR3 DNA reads TGTGCCACCAGCAGAGATCAGGCGTCCGGGGAGCTGTTTTTT.

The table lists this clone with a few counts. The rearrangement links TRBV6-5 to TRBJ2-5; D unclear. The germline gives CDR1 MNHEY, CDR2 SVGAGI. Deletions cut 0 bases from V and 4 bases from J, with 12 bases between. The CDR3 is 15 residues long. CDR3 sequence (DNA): TGTGCCAGCAGTTACTCGTGGGCCCGGCGAGAGACCCAGTACTTC. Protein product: CASSYSWARRETQYF.

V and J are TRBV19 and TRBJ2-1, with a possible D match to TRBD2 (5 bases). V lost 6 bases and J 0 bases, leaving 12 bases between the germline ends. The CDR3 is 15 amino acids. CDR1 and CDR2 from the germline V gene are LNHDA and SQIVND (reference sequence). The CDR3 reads CASRRSGSSYNEQFF. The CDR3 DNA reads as TGTGCCAGTAGACGCAGTGGGAGCTCCTACAATGAGCAGTTCTTC.

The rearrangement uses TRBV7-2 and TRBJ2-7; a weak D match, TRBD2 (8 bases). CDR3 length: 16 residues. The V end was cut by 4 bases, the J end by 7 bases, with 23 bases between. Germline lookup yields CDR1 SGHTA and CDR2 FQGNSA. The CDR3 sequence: CASSSTIGAGGQEQYF. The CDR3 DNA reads TGTGCCAGCAGCTCAACGATAGGGGCGGGGGGACAGGAGCAGTACTTC.

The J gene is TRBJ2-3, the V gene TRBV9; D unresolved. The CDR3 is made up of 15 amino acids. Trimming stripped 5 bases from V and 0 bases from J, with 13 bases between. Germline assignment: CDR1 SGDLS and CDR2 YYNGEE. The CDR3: CASSGGRYSTDTQYF. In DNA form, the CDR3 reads TGTGCCAGCAGTGGTGGCCGCTATAGCACAGATACGCAGTATTTT.

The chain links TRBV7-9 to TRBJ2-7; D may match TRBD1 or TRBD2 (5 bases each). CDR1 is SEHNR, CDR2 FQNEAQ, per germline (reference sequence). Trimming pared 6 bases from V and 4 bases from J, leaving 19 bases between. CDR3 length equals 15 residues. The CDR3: CASRSGTEKLYEQYF. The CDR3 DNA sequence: TGTGCCAGCAGATCCGGGACGGAAAAGCTTTACGAGCAGTACTTC.

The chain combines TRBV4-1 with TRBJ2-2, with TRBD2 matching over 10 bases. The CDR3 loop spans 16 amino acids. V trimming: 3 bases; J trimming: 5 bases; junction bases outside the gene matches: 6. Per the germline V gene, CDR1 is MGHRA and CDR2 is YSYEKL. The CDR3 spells CASSHGPSGGTGELFF. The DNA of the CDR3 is TGCGCCAGCAGCCATGGGCCTAGCGGGGGAACCGGGGAGCTGTTTTTT.

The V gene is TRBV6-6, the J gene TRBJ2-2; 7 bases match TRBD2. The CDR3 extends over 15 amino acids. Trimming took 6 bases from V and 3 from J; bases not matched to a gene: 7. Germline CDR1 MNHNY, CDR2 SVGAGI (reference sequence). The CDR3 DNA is TGTGCCAGCAGGGGGCCCGGGAGGTACACCGGGGAGCTGTTTTTT. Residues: CASRGPGRYTGELFF.

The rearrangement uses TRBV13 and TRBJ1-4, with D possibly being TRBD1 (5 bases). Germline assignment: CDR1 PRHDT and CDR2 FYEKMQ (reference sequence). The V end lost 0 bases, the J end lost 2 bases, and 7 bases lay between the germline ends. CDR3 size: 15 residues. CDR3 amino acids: CASSLGRGTNEKLFF. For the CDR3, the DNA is TGTGCCAGCAGCTTAGGTAGGGGCACTAATGAAAAACTGTTTTTT.

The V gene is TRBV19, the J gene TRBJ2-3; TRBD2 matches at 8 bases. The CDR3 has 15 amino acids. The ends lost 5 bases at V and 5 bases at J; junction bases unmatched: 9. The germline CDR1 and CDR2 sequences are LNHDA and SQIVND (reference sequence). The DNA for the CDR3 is TGTGCCAGTAGTGTCGGGCTAGCGGGCATAGATACGCAGTATTTT. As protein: CASSVGLAGIDTQYF.

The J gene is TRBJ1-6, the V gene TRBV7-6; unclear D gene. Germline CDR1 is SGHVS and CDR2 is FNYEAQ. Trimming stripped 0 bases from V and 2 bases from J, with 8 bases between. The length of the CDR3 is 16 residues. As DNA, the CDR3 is TGTGCCAGCAGCTTAGCGCCAGGAGCCTATAATTCACCCCTCCACTTT. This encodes CASSLAPGAYNSPLHF.

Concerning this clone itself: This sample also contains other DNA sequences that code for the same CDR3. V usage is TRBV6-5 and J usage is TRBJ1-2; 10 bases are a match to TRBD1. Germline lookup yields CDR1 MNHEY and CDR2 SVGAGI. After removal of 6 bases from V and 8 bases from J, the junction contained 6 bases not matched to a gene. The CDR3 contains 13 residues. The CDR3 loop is CASRDGTGDGYTF. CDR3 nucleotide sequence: TGTGCCAGCAGGGACGGGACAGGGGACGGCTACACCTTC.

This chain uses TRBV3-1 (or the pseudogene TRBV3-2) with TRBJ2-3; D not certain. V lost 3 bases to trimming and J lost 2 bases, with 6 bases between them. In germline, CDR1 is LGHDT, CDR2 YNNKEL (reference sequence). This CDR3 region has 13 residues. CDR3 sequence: CASSQIPTDTQYF. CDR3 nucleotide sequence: TGTGCCAGCAGCCAGATCCCCACAGATACGCAGTATTTT.

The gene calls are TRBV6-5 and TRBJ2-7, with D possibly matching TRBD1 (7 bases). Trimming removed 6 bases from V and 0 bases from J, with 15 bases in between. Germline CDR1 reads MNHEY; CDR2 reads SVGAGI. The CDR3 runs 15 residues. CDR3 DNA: TGTGCCAGCAGACGCGGGACAGAGAGCTCCTACGAGCAGTACTTC. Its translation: CASRRGTESSYEQYF.

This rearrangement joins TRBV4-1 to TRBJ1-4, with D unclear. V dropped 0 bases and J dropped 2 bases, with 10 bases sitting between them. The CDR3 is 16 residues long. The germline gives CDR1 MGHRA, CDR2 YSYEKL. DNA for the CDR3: TGCGCCAGCAGCCAAGACTGGACGGATACTAATGAAAAACTGTTTTTT. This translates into CASSQDWTDTNEKLFF.

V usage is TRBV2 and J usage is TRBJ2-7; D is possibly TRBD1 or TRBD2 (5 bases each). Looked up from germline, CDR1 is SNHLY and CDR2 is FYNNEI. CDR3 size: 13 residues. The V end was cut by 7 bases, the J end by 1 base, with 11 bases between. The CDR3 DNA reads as TGTGCCAGCAAGCAGGGACGTTCCTACGAGCAGTACTTC. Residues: CASKQGRSYEQYF. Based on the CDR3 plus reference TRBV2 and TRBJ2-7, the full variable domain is EPEVTQTPSHQVTQMGQEVILRCVPISNHLYFYWYRQILGQKVEFLVSFYNNEISEKSEIFDDQFSVERPDGSNFTLKIRSTKLEDSAMYFCASKQGRSYEQYFGPGTRLTVT.

CDR3 nucleotide sequence: TGTGCCAGCTCACCCGGCTTGGCGCGCCAAGAGACCCAGTACTTC. Amino acids: CASSPGLARQETQYF. The chain uses TRBV18 and TRBJ2-5; no definite D call. V gave up 3 bases and J gave up 1 base, with 12 bases separating them. This CDR3 contains 15 residues. Germline-derived CDR1 and CDR2 are KGHSH and LQKENI.

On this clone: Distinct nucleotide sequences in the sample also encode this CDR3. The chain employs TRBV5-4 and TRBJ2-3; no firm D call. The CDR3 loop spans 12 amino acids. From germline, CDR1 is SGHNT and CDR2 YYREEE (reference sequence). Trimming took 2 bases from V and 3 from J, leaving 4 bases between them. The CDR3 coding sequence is TGTGCCAGCAGCTTTAGTACAGATACGCAGTATTTT. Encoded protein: CASSFSTDTQYF. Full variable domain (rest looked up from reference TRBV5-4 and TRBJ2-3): ETGVTQSPTHLIKTRGQQVTLRCSSQSGHNTVSWYQQALGQGPQFIFQYYREEENGRGNFPPRFSGLQFPNYSSELNVNALELDDSALYLCASSFSTDTQYFGPGTRLTVL.

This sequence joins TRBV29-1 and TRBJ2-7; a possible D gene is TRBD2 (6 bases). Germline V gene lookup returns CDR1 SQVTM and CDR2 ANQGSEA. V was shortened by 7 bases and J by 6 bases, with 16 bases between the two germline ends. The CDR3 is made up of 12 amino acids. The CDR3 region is CSAATVGGEQYF. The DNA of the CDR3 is TGCAGCGCAGCAACGGTGGGAGGCGAGCAGTACTTC.

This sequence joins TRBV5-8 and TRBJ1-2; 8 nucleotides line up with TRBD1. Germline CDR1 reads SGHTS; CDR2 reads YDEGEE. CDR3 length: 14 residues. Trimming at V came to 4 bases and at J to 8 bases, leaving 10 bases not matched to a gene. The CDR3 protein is CASSLGTGPSGYTF. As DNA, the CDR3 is TGTGCCAGCAGCCTAGGGACAGGTCCCTCCGGCTACACCTTC.

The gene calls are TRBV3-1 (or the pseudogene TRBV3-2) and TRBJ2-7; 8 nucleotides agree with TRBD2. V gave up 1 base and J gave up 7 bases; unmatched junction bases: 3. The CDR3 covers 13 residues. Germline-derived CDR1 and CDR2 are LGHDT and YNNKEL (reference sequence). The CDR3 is CASSQGAGGEQYF. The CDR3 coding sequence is TGTGCCAGCAGCCAAGGGGCGGGAGGAGAGCAGTACTTC.

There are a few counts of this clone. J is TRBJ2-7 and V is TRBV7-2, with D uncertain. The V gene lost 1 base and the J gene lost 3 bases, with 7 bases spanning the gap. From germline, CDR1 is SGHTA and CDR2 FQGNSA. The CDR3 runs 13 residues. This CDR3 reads CASSLVNVYEQYF. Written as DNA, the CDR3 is TGTGCCAGCAGCTTAGTCAACGTCTACGAGCAGTACTTC.

CDR3 sequence (DNA): TGTGCCAGCAGCGCCGTCCTAGCGGGGGGCCGGAATGAGCAGTTCTTC. This sequence encodes CASSAVLAGGRNEQFF. This sequence joins TRBV9 and TRBJ2-1, with TRBD2 matching 11 bases. Germline CDR1 is SGDLS and CDR2 is YYNGEE. The CDR3 extends over 16 amino acids. J was trimmed by 7 bases and V by 3 bases; bases with no gene match: 9.

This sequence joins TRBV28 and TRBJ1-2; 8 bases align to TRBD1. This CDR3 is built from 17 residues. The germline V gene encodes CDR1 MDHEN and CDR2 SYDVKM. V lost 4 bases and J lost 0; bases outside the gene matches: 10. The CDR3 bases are TGTGCCAGCAGTTCCCCGACAGGGGTAGGGGCTAACTATGGCTACACCTTC. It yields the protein CASSSPTGVGANYGYTF.